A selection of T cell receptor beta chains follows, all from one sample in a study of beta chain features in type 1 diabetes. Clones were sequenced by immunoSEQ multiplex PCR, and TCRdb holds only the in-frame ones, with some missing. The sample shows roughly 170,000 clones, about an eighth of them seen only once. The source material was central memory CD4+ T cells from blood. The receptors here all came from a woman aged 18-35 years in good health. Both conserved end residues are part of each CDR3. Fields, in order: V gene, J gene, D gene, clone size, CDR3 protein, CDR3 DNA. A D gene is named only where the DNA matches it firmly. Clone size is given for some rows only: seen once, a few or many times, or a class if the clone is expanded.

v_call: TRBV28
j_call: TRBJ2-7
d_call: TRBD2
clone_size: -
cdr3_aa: CATTSGRPPYEQYF
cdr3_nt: TGTGCCACTACTAGCGGGAGGCCTCCTTACGAGCAGTACTTC

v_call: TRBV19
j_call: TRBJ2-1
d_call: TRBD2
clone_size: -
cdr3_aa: CASSMWRGSNNEQFF
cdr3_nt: TGTGCCAGTAGTATGTGGCGCGGGAGTAACAATGAGCAGTTCTTC

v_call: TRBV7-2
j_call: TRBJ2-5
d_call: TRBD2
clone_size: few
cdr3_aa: CASSLIAGETQYF
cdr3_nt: TGTGCCAGCAGCCTGATAGCGGGGGAGACCCAGTACTTC

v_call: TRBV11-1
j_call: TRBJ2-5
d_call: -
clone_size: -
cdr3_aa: CASSFRDRQETQYF
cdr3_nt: TGTGCCAGCAGCTTCCGAGACAGACAAGAGACCCAGTACTTC

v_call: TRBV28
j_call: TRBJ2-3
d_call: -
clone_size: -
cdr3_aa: CASRISVDTQYF
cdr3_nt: TGTGCCAGCAGAATCTCTGTAGATACGCAGTATTTT

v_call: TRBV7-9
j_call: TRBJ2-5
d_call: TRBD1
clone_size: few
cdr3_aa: CASSRGQAQETQYF
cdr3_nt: TGTGCCAGCAGCCGTGGACAGGCGCAAGAGACCCAGTACTTC

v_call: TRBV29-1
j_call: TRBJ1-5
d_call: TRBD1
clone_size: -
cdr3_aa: CSVVTGAGQPQHF
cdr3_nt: TGCAGCGTTGTGACAGGGGCGGGTCAGCCCCAGCATTTT

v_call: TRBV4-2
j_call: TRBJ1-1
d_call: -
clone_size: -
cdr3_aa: CASSQHRYADTEAFF
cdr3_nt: TGTGCCAGCAGCCAGCATCGGTATGCGGACACTGAAGCTTTCTTT

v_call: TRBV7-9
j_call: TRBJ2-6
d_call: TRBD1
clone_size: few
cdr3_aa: CASTLRGQVFSGANVLTF
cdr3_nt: TGTGCCAGCACGCTTCGAGGACAGGTCTTCTCTGGGGCCAACGTCCTGACTTTC

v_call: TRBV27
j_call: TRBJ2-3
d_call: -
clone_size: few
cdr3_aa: CASNPGGYTDTQYF
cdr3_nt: TGTGCCAGCAACCCCGGGGGATACACAGATACGCAGTATTTT

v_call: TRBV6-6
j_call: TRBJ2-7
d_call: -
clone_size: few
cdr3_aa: CASSFSDGAYEQYF
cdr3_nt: TGTGCCAGCAGTTTCTCAGACGGAGCCTACGAGCAGTACTTC

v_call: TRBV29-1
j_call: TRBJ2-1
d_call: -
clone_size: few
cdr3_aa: CSVVGARDYEQFF
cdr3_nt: TGCAGCGTTGTGGGAGCTCGTGACTATGAGCAGTTCTTC

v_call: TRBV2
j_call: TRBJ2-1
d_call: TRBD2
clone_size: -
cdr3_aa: CASSDRTSRNEQFF
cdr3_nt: TGTGCCAGCAGTGACAGGACTAGCCGGAATGAGCAGTTCTTC

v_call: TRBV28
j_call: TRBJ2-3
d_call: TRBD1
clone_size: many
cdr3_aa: CASTTAGQEKIDTQYF
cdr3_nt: TGTGCCAGCACTACCGCGGGACAGGAAAAAATAGATACGCAGTATTTT

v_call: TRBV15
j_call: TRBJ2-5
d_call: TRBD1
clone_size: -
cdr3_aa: CATSKGTGEMETQYF
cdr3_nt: TGTGCCACCAGCAAGGGGACAGGGGAAATGGAGACCCAGTACTTC

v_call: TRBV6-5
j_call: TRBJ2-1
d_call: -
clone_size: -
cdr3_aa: CASSLRGSSYNEQFF
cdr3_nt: TGTGCCAGCAGTCTCAGGGGCAGCTCCTACAATGAGCAGTTCTTC

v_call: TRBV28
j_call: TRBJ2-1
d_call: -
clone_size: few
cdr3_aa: CASSRQTPEQFF
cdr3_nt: TGTGCCAGCAGCCGACAGACTCCAGAGCAGTTCTTC

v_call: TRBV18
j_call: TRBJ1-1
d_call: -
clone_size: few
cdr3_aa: CASSPVFKNTEAFF
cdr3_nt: TGTGCCAGCTCACCTGTTTTCAAGAACACTGAAGCTTTCTTT

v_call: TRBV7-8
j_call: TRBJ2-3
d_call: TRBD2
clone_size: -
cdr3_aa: CASSPRAAGGSRPDTQYF
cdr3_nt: TGTGCCAGCAGCCCGAGGGCAGCGGGAGGTAGTAGGCCAGATACGCAGTATTTT

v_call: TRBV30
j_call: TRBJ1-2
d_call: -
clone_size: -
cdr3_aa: CAWSEVRGYTF
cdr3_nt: TGTGCCTGGAGCGAGGTTAGGGGCTACACCTTC

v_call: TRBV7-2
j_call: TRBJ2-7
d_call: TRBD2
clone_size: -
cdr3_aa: CASSLVAGAAYEQYF
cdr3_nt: TGTGCCAGCAGCCTCGTAGCGGGAGCAGCCTACGAGCAGTACTTC